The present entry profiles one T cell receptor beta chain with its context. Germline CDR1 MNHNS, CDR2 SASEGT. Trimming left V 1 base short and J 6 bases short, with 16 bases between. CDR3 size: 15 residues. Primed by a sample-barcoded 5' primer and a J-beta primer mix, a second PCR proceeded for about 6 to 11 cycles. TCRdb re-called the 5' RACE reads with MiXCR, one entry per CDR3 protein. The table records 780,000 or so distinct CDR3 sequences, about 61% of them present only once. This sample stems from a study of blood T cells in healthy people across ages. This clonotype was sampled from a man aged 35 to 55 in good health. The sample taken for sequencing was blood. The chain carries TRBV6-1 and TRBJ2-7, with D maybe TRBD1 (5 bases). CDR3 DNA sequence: TGTGCCAGCAGTGAAGGACAGACTCCCATTGGCGAGCAGTACTTC. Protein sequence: CASSEGQTPIGEQYF.